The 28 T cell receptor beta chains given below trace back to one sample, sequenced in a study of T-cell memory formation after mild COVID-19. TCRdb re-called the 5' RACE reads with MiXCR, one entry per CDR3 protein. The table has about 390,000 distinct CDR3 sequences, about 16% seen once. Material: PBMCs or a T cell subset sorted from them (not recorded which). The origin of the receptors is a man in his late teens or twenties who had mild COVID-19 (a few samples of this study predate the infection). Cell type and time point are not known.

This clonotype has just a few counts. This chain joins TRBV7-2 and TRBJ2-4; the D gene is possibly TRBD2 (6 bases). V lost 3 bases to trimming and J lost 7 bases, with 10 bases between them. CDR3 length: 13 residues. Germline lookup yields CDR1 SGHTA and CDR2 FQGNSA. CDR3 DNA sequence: TGTGCCAGCAGCTTGACAAGCGGGAACATTCAGTACTTC. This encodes CASSLTSGNIQYF.

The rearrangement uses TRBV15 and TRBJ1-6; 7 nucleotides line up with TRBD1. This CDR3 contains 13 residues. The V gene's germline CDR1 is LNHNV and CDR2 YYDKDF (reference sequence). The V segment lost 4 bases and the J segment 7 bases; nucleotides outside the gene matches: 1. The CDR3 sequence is CATSTRGNSPLHF. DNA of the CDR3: TGTGCCACCAGCACCAGGGGGAATTCACCCCTCCACTTT. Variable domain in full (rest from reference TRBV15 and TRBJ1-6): DAMVIQNPRYQVTQFGKPVTLSCSQTLNHNVMYWYQQKSSQAPKLLFHYYDKDFNNEADTPDNFQSRRPNTSFCFLDIRSPGLGDTAMYLCATSTRGNSPLHFGNGTRLTVT.

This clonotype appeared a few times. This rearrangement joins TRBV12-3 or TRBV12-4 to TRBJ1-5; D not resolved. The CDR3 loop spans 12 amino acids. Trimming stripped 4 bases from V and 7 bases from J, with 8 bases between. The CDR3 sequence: CASSYGPQPQHF. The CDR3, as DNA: TGTGCCAGCAGTTACGGTCCCCAGCCCCAGCATTTT.

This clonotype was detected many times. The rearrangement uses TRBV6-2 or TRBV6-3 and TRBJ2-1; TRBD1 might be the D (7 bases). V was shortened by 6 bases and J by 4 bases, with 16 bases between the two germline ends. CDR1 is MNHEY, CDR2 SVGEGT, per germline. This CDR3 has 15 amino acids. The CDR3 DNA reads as TGTGCCAGCAGCCGTGCGGGACAGACTTACAATGAGCAGTTCTTC. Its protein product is CASSRAGQTYNEQFF.

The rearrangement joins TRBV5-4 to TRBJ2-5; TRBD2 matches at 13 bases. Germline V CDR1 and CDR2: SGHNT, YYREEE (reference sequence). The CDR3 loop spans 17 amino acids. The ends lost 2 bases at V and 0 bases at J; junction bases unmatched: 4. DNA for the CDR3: TGTGCCAGCAGCTTCAAGACTAGCGGGGGGAACCAAGAGACCCAGTACTTC. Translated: CASSFKTSGGNQETQYF.

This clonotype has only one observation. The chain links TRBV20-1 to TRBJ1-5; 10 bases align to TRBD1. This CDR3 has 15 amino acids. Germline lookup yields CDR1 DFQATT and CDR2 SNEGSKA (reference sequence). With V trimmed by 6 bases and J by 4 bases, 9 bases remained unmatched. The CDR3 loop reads CSAGMGTGENQPQHF. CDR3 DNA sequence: TGCAGTGCCGGAATGGGGACAGGGGAAAATCAGCCCCAGCATTTT.

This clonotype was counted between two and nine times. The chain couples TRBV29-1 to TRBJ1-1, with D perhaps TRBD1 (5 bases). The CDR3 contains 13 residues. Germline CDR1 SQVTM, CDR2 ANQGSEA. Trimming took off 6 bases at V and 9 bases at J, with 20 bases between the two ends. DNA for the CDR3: TGCAGCGTCTCACACCGATGGGGGTTTCAAGCTTTCTTT. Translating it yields CSVSHRWGFQAFF.

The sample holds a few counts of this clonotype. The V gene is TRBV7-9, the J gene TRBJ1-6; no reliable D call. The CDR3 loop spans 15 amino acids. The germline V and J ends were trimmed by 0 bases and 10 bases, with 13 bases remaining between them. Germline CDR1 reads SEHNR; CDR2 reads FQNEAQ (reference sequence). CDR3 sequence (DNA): TGTGCCAGCAGCTTAGCGCGAGTCGGGCTATCACCCCTCCACTTT. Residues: CASSLARVGLSPLHF.

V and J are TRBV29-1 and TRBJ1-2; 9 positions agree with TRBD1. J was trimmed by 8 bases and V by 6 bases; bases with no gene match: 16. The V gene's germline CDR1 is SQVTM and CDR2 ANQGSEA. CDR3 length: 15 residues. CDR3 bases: TGCAGCGTCTCCCCACACCTCAGGACAGGGGAAGGCTACACCTTC. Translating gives CSVSPHLRTGEGYTF.

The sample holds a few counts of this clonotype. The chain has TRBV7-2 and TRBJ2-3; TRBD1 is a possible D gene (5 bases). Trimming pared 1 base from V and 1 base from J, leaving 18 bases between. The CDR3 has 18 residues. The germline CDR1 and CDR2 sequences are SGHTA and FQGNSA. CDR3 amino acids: CASSLGRDGISGTDTQYF. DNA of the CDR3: TGTGCCAGCAGCTTAGGCAGGGATGGGATCTCTGGCACAGATACGCAGTATTTT.

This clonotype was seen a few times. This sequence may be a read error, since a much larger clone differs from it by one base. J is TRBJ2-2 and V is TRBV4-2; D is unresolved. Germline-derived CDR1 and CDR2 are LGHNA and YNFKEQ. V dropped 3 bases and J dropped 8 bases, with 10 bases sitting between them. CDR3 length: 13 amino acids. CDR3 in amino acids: CASSQSGRGELFF. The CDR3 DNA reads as TGTGCCAGCAGCCAGAGTGGCAGAGGGGAGCTGTTTTTT.

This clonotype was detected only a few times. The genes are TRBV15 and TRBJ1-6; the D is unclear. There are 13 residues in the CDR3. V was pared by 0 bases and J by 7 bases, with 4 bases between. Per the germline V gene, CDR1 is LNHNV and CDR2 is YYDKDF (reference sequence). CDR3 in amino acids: CATSRDRNSPLHF. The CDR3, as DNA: TGTGCCACCAGCAGAGACAGAAATTCACCCCTCCACTTT. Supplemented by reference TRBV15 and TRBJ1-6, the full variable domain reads DAMVIQNPRYQVTQFGKPVTLSCSQTLNHNVMYWYQQKSSQAPKLLFHYYDKDFNNEADTPDNFQSRRPNTSFCFLDIRSPGLGDTAMYLCATSRDRNSPLHFGNGTRLTVT.

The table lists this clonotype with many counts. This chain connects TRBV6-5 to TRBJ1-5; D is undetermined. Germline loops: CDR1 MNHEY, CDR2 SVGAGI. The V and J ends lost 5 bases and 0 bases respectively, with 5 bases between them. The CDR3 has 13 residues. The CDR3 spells CASSRYSNQPQHF. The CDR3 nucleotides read TGTGCCAGCAGTCGCTATAGCAATCAGCCCCAGCATTTT.

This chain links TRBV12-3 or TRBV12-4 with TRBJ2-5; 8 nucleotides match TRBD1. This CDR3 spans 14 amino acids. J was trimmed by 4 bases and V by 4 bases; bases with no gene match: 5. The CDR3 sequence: CASSSSGTGETQYF. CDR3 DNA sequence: TGTGCCAGCAGTTCCTCCGGGACAGGAGAGACCCAGTACTTC.

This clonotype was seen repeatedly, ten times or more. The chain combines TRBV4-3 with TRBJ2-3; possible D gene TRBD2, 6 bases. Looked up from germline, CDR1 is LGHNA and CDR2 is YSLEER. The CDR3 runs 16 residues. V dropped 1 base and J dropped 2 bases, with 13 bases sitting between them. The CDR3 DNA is TGCGCCAGCAGCCAAGCTCTCGCGGGGACCACAGATACGCAGTATTTT. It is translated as CASSQALAGTTDTQYF.

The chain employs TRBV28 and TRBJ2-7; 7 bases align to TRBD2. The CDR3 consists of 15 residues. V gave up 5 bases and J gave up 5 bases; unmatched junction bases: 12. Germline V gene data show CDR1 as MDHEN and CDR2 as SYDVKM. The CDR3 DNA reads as TGTGCCAGCAGTCCCTCCTGGGGGGGGAAGAACGAGCAGTACTTC. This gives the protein CASSPSWGGKNEQYF.

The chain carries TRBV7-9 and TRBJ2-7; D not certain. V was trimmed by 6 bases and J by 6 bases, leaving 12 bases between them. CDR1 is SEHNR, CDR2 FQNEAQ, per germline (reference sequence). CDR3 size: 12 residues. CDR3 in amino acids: CASSSSGPEQYV. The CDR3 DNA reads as TGTGCCAGCAGTTCCTCGGGCCCCGAGCAGTACGTC.

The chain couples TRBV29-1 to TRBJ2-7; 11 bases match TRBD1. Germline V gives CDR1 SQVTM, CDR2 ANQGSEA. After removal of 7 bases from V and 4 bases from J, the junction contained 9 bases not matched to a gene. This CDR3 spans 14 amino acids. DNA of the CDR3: TGCAGCGCCGGGGGACAGGGGGGTTTATACGAGCAGTACTTC. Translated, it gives CSAGGQGGLYEQYF.

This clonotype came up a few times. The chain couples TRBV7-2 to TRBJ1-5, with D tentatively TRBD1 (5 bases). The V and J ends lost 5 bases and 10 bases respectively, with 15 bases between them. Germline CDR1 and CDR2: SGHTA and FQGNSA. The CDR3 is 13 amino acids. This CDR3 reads CASSPGGGAPQHF. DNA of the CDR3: TGTGCCAGCAGCCCTGGTGGGGGAGCTCCCCAGCATTTT.

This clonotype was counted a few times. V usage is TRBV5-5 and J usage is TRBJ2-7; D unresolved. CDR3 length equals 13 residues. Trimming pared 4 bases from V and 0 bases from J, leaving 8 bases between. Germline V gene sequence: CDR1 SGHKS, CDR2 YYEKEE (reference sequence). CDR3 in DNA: TGTGCCAGCAGCGTAAGGGTCTCCTACGAGCAGTACGTC. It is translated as CASSVRVSYEQYV.

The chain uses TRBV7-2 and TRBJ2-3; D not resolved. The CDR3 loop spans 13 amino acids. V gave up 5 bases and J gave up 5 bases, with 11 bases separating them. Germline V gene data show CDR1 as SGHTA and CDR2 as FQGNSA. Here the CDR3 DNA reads TGTGCCAGCAGCCCCGACCGAAGAGATACGCAGTATTTT. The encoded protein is CASSPDRRDTQYF.

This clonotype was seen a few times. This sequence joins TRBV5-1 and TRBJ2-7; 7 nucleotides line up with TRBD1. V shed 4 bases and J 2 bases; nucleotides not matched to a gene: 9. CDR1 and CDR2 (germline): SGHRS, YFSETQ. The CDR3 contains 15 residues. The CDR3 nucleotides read TGCGCCAGCAGCGGAACCGGGACAGTCACCTACGAGCAGTACTTC. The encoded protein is CASSGTGTVTYEQYF. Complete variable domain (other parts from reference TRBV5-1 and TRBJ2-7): KAGVTQTPRYLIKTRGQQVTLSCSPISGHRSVSWYQQTPGQGLQFLFEYFSETQRNKGNFPGRFSGRQFSNSRSEMNVSTLELGDSALYLCASSGTGTVTYEQYFGPGTRLTVT.

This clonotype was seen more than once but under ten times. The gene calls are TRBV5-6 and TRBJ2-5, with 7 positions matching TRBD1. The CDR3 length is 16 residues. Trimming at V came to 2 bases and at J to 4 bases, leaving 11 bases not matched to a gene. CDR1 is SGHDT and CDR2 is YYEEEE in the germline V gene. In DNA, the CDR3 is TGTGCCAGCAGCTTCAGGGGGTATCCCTCGCGAGAGACCCAGTACTTC. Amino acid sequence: CASSFRGYPSRETQYF.

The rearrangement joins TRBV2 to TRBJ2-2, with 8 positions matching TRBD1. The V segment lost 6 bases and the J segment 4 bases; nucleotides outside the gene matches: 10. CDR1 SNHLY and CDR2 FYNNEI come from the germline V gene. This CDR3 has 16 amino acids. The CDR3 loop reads CASSAPGQAITGELFF. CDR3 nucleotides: TGTGCCAGCAGCGCTCCGGGACAGGCAATCACCGGGGAGCTGTTTTTT.

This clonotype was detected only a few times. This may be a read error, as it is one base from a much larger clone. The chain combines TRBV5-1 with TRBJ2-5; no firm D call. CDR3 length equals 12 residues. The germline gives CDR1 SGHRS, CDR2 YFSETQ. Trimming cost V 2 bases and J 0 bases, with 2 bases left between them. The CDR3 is CASSFDQETQYF. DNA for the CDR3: TGCGCCAGCAGCTTCGACCAAGAGACCCAGTACTTC.

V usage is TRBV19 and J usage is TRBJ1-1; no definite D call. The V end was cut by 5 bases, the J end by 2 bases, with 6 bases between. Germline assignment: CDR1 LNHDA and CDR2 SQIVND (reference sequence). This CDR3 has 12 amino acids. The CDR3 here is CASSPVNTEAFF. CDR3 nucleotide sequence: TGTGCCAGTAGTCCCGTCAACACTGAAGCTTTCTTT.

Here the CDR3 reads CSARFQPGAGYTF. The CDR3 nucleotides are TGCAGTGCTAGATTTCAGCCAGGGGCTGGCTACACCTTC. The V and J genes are TRBV20-1 and TRBJ1-2; maybe TRBD1 (6 bases). Trimming took 2 bases from V and 7 from J, leaving 14 bases between them. CDR1 is DFQATT, CDR2 SNEGSKA, per germline (reference sequence). The CDR3 length is 13 residues.

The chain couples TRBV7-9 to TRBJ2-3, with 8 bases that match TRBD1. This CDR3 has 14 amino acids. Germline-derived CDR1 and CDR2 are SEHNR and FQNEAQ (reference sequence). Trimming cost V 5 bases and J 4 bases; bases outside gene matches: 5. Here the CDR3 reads CASSPPDRADTQYF. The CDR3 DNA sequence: TGTGCCAGCAGCCCCCCGGACAGGGCAGATACGCAGTATTTT.